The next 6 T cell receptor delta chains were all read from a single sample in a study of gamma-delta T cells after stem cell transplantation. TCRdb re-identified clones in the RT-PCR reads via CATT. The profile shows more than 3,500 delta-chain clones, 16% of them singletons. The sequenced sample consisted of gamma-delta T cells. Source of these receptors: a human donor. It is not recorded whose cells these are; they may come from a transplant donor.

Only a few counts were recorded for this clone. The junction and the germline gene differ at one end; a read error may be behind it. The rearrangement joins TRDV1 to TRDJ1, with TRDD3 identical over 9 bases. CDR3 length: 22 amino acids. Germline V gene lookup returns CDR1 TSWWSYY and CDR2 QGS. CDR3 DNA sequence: TGTGCTATTGGGGAAATACTTCAGGGCTACTGGGGGAGTCCCGCTTACACCGATAAACTCATCTTT. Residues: CAIGEILQGYWGSPAYTDKLIF.

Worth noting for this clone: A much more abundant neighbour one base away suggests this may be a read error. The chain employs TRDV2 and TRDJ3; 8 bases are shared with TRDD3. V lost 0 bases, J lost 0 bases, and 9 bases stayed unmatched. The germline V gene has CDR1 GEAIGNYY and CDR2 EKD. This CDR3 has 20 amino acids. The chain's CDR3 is CACDTVLGGTGSWDTRQMFF. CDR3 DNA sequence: TGTGCCTGTGACACCGTACTGGGGGGTACAGGCTCCTGGGACACCCGACAGATGTTTTTC.

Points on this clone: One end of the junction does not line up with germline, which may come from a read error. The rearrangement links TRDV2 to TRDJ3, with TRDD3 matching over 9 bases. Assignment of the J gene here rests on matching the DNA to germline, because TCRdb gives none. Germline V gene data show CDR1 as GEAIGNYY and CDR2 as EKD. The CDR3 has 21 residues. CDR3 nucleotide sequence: TGTGCCTGTGACACAGACGTTGGGGGATATGCCAGCTCCTGGGACACCCGAAAGATGTTTTTC. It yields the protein CACDTDVGGYASSWDTRKMFF.

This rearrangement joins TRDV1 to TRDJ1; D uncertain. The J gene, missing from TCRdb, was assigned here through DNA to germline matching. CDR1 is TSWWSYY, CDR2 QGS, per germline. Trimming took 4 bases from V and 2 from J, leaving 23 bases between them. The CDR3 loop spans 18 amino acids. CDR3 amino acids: CALGGLPPYSTETDKLIF. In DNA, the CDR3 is TGTGCTCTTGGGGGATTACCTCCGTACTCCACCGAGACCGATAAACTCATCTTT.

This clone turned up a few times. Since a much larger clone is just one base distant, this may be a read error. This chain's CDR3 is CACDRRVTFGGMETAQLFF. The CDR3 nucleotides read TGTGCCTGTGACAGAAGGGTCACCTTTGGGGGGATGGAGACAGCACAACTCTTCTTT. The V gene is TRDV2, the J gene TRDJ2, with 7 positions matching TRDD3. Germline-derived CDR1 and CDR2 are GEAIGNYY and EKD. This CDR3 contains 19 residues. The V and J ends lost 2 bases and 4 bases, in that order; junction bases with no gene match: 18.

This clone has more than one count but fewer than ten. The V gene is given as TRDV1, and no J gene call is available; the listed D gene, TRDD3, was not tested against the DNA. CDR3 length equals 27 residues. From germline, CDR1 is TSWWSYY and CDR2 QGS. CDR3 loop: CALGVRLVYEHIYGDTGCRPYTDKLIF. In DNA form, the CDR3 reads TGTGCTCTTGGGGTCCGTCTTGTCTACGAACACATTTATGGGGATACCGGGTGTAGACCGTACACCGATAAGCTCATCTTT.